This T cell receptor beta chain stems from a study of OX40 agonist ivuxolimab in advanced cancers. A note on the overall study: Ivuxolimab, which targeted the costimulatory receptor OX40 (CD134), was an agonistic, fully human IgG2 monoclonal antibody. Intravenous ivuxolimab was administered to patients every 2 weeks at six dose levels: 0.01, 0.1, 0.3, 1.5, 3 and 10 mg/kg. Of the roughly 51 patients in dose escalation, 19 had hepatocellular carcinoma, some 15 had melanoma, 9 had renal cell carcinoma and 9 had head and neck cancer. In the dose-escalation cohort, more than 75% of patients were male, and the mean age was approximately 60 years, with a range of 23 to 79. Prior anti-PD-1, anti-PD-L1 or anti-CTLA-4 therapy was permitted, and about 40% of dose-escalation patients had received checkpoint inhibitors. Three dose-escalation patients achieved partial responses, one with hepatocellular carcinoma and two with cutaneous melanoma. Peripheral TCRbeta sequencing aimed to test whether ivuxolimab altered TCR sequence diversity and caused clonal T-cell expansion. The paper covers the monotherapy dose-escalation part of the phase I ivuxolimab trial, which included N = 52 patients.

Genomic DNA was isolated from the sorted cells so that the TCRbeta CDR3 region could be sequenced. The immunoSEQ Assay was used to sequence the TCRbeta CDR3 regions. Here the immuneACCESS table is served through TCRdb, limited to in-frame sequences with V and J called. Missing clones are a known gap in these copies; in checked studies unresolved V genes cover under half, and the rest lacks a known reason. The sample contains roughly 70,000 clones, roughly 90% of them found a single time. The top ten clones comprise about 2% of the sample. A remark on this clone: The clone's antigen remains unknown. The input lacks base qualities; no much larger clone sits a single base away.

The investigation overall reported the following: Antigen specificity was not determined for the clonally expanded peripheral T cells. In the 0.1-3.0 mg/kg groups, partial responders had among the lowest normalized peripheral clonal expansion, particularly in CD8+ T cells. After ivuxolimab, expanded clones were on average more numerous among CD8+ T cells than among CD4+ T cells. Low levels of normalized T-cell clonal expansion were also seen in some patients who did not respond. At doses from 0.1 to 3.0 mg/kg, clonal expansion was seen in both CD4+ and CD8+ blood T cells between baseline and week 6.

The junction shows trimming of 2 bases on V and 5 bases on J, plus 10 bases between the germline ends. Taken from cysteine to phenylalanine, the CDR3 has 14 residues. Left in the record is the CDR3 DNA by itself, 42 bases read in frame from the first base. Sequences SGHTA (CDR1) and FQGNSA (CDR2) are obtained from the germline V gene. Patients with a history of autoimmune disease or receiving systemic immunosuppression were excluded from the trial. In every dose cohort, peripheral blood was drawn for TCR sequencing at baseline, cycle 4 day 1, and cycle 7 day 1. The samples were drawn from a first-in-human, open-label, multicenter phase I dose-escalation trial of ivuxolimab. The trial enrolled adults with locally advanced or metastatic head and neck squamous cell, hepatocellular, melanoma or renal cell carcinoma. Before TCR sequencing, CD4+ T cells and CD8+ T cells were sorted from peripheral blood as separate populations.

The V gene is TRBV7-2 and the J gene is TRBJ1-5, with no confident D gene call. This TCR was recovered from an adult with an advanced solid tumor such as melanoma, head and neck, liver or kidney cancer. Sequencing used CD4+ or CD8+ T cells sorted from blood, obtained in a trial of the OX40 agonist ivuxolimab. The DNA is TGTGCCAGCAGCTTATCCAGAACCGATCAGCCCCAGCATTTT. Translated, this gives CASSLSRTDQPQHF.